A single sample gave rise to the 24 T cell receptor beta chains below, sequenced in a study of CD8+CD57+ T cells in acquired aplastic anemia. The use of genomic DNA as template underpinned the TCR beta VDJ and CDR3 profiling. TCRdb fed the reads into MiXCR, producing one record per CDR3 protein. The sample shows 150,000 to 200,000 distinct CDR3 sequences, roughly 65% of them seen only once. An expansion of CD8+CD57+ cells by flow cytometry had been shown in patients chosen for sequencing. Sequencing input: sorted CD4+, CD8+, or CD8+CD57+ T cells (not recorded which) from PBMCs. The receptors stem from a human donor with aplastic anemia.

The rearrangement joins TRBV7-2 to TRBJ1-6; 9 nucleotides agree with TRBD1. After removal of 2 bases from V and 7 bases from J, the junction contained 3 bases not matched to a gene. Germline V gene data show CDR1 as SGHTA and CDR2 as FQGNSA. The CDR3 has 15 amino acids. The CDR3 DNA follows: TGTGCCAGCAGCTTAACCACAGGGGGCAATTCACCCCTCCACTTT. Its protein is CASSLTTGGNSPLHF.

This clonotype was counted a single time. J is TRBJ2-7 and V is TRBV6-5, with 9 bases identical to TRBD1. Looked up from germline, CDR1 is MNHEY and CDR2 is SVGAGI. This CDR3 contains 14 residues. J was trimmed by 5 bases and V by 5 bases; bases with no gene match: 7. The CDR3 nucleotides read TGTGCCAGCAGTCCGGACAGGGGAAGGAACGAGCAGTACTTC. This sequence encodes CASSPDRGRNEQYF.

CDR3 nucleotides: TGTGCCAGCAGCTCCGGACAGGCGAACACTGAAGCTTTCTTT. It yields the protein CASSSGQANTEAFF. V usage is TRBV7-6 and J usage is TRBJ1-1; TRBD1 agrees at 7 bases. The ends lost 4 bases at V and 1 base at J; junction bases unmatched: 3. The CDR3 has 14 residues. Germline CDR1 SGHVS, CDR2 FNYEAQ.

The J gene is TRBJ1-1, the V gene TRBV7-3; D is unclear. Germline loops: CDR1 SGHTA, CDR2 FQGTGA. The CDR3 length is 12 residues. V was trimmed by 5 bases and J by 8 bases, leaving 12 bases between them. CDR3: CASSDGFSEAFF. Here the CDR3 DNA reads TGTGCCAGCAGCGATGGTTTCTCGGAAGCTTTCTTT.

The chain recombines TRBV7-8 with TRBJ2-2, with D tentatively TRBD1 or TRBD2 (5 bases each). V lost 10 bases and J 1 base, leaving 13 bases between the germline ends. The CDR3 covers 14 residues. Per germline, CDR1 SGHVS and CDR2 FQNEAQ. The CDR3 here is CATKGTGNTGELFF. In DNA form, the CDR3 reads TGTGCCACTAAAGGGACGGGGAACACCGGGGAGCTGTTTTTT.

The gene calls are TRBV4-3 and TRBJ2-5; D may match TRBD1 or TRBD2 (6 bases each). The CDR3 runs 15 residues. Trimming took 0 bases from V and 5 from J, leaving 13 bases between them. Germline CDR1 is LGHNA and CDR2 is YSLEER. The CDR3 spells CASSQDYGGGETQYF. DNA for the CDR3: TGCGCCAGCAGCCAAGATTATGGAGGGGGGGAGACCCAGTACTTC.

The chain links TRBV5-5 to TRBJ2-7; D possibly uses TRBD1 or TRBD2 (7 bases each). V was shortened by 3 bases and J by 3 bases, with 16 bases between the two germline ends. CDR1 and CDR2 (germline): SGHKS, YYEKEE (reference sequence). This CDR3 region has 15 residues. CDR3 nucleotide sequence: TGTGCCAGCAGCTACAGGGAGGGGGCCCACTACGAGCAGTACTTC. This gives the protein CASSYREGAHYEQYF.

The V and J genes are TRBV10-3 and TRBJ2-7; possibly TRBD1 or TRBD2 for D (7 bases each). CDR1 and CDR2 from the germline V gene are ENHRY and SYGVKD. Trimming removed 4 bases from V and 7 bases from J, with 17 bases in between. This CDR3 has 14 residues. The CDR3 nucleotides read TGTGCCATCAGTGCGGCAGGGACAGCGGGGGAGCAGTACTTC. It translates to CAISAAGTAGEQYF.

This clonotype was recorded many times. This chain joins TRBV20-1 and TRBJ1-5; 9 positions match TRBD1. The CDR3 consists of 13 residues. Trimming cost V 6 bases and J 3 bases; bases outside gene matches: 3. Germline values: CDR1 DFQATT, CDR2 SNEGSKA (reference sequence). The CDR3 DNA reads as TGCAGTGCCGGACAGGGGCTCAATCAGCCCCAGCATTTT. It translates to CSAGQGLNQPQHF.

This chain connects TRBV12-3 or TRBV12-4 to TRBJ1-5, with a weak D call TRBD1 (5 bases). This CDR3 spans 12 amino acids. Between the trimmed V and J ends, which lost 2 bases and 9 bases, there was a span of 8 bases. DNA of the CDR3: TGTGCCAGCAGTTTATCGGGGCCGCCCCAGCATTTT. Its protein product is CASSLSGPPQHF.

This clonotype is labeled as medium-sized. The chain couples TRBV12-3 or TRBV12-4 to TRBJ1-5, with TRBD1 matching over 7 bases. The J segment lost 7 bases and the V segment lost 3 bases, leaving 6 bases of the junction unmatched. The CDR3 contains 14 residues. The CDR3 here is CASSLRQGEQPQHF. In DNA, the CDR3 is TGTGCCAGCAGTTTGAGACAGGGAGAGCAGCCCCAGCATTTT.

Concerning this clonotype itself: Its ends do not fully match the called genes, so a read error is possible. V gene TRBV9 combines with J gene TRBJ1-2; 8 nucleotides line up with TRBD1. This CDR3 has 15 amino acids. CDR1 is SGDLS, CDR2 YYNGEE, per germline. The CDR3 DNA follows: TGCGCCAGCAGCGCTATACAGGGGGAGAGGAATGGCTACACCTTC. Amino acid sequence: CASSAIQGERNGYTF. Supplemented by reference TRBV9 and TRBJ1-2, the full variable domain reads DSGVTQTPKHLITATGQRVTLRCSPRSGDLSVYWYQQSLDQGLQFLIQYYNGEERAKGNILERFSAQQFPDLHSELNLSSLELGDSALYFCASSAIQGERNGYTFGSGTRLTVV.

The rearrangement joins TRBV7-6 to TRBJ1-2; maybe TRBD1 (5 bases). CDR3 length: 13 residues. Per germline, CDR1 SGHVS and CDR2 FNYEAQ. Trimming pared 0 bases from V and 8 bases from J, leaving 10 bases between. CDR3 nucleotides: TGTGCCAGCAGCTTAGCGAAACAGGTGGGCTACACCTTC. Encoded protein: CASSLAKQVGYTF.

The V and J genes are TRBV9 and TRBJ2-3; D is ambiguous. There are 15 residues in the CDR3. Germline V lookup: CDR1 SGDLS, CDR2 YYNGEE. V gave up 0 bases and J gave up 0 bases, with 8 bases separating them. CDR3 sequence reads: CASSVVGRSTDTQYF. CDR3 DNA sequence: TGTGCCAGCAGCGTAGTTGGACGGAGCACAGATACGCAGTATTTT.

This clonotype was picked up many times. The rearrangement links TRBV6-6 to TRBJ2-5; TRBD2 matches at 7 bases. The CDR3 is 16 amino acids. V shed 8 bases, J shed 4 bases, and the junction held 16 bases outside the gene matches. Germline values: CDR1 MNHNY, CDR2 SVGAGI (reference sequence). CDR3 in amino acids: CASGLVPAGRGETQYF. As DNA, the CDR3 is TGTGCCAGCGGACTAGTCCCGGCAGGGCGAGGAGAGACCCAGTACTTC.

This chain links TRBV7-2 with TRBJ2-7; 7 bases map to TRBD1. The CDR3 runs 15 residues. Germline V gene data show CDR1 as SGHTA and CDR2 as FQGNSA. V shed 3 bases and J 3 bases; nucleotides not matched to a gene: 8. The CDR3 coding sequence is TGTGCCAGCAGCTTTATAACGGGACAGCACTACGAGCAGTACTTC. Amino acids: CASSFITGQHYEQYF.

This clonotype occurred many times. The CDR3 DNA is TGTGCCAGTAGCCGGGACAGGGAAATGAACACTGAAGCTTTCTTT. It translates to CASSRDREMNTEAFF. This chain joins TRBV19 and TRBJ1-1, with 9 nucleotides matching TRBD1. The V gene's germline CDR1 is LNHDA and CDR2 SQIVND (reference sequence). The CDR3 totals 15 residues. Trimming removed 6 bases from V and 0 bases from J; junction bases left unmatched: 5.

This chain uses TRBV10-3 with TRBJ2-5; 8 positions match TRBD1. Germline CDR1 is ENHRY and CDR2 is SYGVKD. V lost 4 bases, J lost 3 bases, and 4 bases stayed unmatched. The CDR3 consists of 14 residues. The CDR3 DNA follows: TGTGCCATCAGTGCCACAGGGGGAGAAGAGACCCAGTACTTC. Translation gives CAISATGGEETQYF.

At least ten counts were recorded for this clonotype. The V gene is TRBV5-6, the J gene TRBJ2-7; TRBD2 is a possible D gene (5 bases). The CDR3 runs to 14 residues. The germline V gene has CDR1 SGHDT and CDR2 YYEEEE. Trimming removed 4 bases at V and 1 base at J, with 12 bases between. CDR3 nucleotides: TGTGCCAGCAGCCCCGGACTGGGGTCCTACGAGCAGTACTTC. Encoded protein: CASSPGLGSYEQYF. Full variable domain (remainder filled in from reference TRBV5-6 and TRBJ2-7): DAGVTQSPTHLIKTRGQQVTLRCSPKSGHDTVSWYQQALGQGPQFIFQYYEEEERQRGNFPDRFSGHQFPNYSSELNVNALLLGDSALYLCASSPGLGSYEQYFGPGTRLTVT.

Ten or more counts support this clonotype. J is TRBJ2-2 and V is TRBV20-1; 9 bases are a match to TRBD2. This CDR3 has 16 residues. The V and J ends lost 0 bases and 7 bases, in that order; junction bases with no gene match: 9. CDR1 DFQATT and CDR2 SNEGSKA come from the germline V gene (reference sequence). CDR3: CSARDVIAGDGGELFF. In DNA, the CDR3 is TGCAGTGCTAGAGATGTAATAGCGGGGGACGGCGGGGAGCTGTTTTTT.

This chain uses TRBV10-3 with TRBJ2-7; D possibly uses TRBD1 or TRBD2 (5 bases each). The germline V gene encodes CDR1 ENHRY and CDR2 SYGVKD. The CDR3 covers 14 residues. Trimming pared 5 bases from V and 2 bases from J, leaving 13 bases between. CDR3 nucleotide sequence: TGTGCCATCAGTTCCGGGACGAACCCCTACGAGCAGTACTTC. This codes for CAISSGTNPYEQYF.

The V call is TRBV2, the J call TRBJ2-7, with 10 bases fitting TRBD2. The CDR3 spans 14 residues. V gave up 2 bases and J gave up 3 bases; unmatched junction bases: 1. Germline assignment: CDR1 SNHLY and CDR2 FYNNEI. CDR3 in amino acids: CASSELAGDYEQYF. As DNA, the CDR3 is TGTGCCAGCAGTGAACTAGCGGGGGACTACGAGCAGTACTTC.

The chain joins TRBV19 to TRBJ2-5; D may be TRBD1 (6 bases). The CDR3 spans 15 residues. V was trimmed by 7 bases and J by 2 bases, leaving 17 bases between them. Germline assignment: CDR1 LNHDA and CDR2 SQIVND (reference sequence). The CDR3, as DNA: TGTGCCAGTAAAAACGTACCCGGGACACAAGAGACCCAGTACTTC. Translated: CASKNVPGTQETQYF.

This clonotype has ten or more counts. The chain's CDR3 is CSARDNTRAYYGYTF. CDR3 bases: TGCAGTGCTAGAGATAATACCAGGGCTTACTATGGCTACACCTTC. The rearrangement joins TRBV20-1 to TRBJ1-2; D possibly corresponds to TRBD1 (5 bases). With 0 bases removed from V and 3 bases from J, the gap between germline ends came to 14 bases. The length of the CDR3 is 15 residues. Germline CDR1 and CDR2: DFQATT and SNEGSKA (reference sequence).